This T cell receptor (beta chain) comes out of a study of patients and donors after allogeneic stem cell transplantation (dated by TCRdb to 2018 to 2020). V was cut back by 4 bases and J by 0 bases, leaving a gap of 10 bases between them. The germline V gene provides CDR1 LGHNA and CDR2 YNFKEQ. The CDR3 starts with the cysteine, ends with the phenylalanine, and has 15 residues. Just the 45-base CDR3 DNA is kept, in frame starting at base 1. Comment on this clonotype: Its recognized antigen is unknown. Base quality data are lacking; no much larger clone is found one base away.

Library prep was done by RT-PCR. Sequencer: NextSeq 550. The public reads were reprocessed in TCRdb via fastp at Q25 and MiXCR, keeping in-frame beta chains. CDR3 protein duplicates are merged, each entry listing the most common genes and DNA. This sample holds 150,000 to 200,000 distinct CDR3 sequences; about 30% were observed only once. The ten largest clones add up to 2.5% to 3.5% of the sample. The rearrangement combines TRBV4-2 with TRBJ1-5, and perhaps TRBD1 as D gene, on 5 matching bases. What was sequenced was blood, either unsorted or a sorted T cell fraction (not recorded which). The TCR sequence derives from a human donor who was either an allogeneic HSCT recipient or a stem cell or donor lymphocyte infusion donor (not recorded which). It is not recorded whose cells these are; they may come from a transplant donor. The nucleotide sequence is TGTGCCAGCAGCCCCTCGGGGGGTAGCAATCAGCCCCAGCATTTT. The translation is CASSPSGGSNQPQHF.